The 8 T cell receptor beta chains given below trace back to one sample, sequenced in a study of blood T cells in healthy people across ages. Primed by a sample-barcoded 5' primer and a J-beta primer mix, a second PCR proceeded for 7 to 11 cycles. TCRdb re-called the 5' RACE reads with MiXCR, one entry per CDR3 protein. This table has 1.8 million or so distinct CDR3 sequences, roughly two fifths appearing once. The sample consisted of blood. These receptors originate from a human donor in good health.

The rearrangement uses TRBV4-3 and TRBJ1-5; perhaps TRBD1 as D (5 bases). The CDR3 sequence is 15 residues long. Germline V gene data show CDR1 as LGHNA and CDR2 as YSLEER. Trimming took off 0 bases at V and 3 bases at J, with 9 bases between the two ends. CDR3 coding DNA: TGCGCCAGCAGCCAAGACAGGGACGCCAATCAGCCCCAGCATTTT. Amino acid sequence: CASSQDRDANQPQHF.

The V and J genes are TRBV27 and TRBJ2-7; D tentatively fits TRBD1 or TRBD2 (6 bases each). Germline-derived CDR1 and CDR2 are MNHEY and SMNVEV (reference sequence). The CDR3 loop spans 16 amino acids. V lost 5 bases, J lost 4 bases, and 21 bases lay in between. CDR3 DNA sequence: TGTGCCAGCAGTCCCCGAGGGGGACTGGCGAAGTACGAGCAGTACTTC. It yields the protein CASSPRGGLAKYEQYF.

J is TRBJ2-7 and V is TRBV5-1; 9 bases line up with TRBD1. The trim removed 5 bases at V and 5 bases at J, leaving 8 bases unmatched. In germline, CDR1 is SGHRS, CDR2 YFSETQ. CDR3 length: 14 amino acids. The CDR3 loop reads CASRSTGGLDEQYF. Written as DNA, the CDR3 is TGCGCCAGCAGGTCAACAGGGGGCTTGGACGAGCAGTACTTC.

This sequence joins TRBV28 and TRBJ1-2; the D gene is possibly TRBD1 (6 bases). Germline values: CDR1 MDHEN, CDR2 SYDVKM. The CDR3 loop spans 12 amino acids. The V end lost 11 bases, the J end lost 7 bases, and 17 bases lay between the germline ends. The CDR3 nucleotides read TGTGCCCTGACAGGCCGGGCGAGTGGCTACACCTTC. This codes for CALTGRASGYTF.

The CDR3 coding sequence is TGTGCCAGCAGCCCCCGGAGTATGAACACTGAAGCTTTCTTT. It encodes CASSPRSMNTEAFF. The gene calls are TRBV7-9 and TRBJ1-1; D remains unclear. V was trimmed by 5 bases and J by 0 bases, leaving 10 bases between them. CDR1 is SEHNR and CDR2 is FQNEAQ in the germline V gene (reference sequence). The CDR3 sequence is 14 residues long. Filled out from reference TRBV7-9 and TRBJ1-1, the complete variable domain reads DTGVSQNPRHKITKRGQNVTFRCDPISEHNRLYWYRQTLGQGPEFLTYFQNEAQLEKSRLLSDRFSAERPKGSFSTLEIQRTEQGDSAMYLCASSPRSMNTEAFFGQGTRLTVV.

This clonotype was seen a few times. The V and J genes are TRBV12-3 or TRBV12-4 and TRBJ2-1; TRBD2 agrees at 9 bases. V shed 2 bases and J 6 bases; nucleotides not matched to a gene: 5. This CDR3 has 15 residues. The CDR3 DNA sequence: TGTGCCAGCAGTTTACAGCGGGGGGACGTCAATGAGCAGTTCTTC. It specifies CASSLQRGDVNEQFF.

The chain combines TRBV7-2 with TRBJ2-1; D may be TRBD1 (7 bases). The CDR3 is 15 amino acids. The V end lost 5 bases, the J end lost 3 bases, and 14 bases lay between the germline ends. Germline loops: CDR1 SGHTA, CDR2 FQGNSA. CDR3 loop: CASSLQGGLYNEQFF. CDR3 nucleotides: TGTGCCAGCAGCCTCCAGGGGGGTCTCTACAATGAGCAGTTCTTC. Variable domain in full (rest from reference TRBV7-2 and TRBJ2-1): GAGVSQSPSNKVTEKGKDVELRCDPISGHTALYWYRQSLGQGLEFLIYFQGNSAPDKSGLPSDRFSAERTGGSVSTLTIQRTQQEDSAVYLCASSLQGGLYNEQFFGPGTRLTVL.

This clonotype was seen once. CDR3 in DNA: TGTGCCAGCGGCTACTCGAGGGGCGTCGGGGTAGTTCCCTCTGGGGCCAACGTCCTGACTTTC. The encoded protein is CASGYSRGVGVVPSGANVLTF. This chain uses TRBV6-5 with TRBJ2-6; either TRBD1 or TRBD2 may supply D (5 bases each). This CDR3 comprises 21 residues. Trimming shortened V by 8 bases and J by 0 bases, and 29 bases separated the two germline ends. Germline CDR1 is MNHEY and CDR2 is SVGAGI.